A single count supports the clone carrying this T cell receptor beta chain. CDR1 and CDR2 (germline): LNHDA, SQIVND (reference sequence). The V segment lost 5 bases and the J segment 4 bases; nucleotides outside the gene matches: 13. CDR3 size: 17 residues. Original processing methods: Amplification of reference gene primers was used by the study to estimate nucleated cell counts. TCRdb's table, derived via immunoSEQ multiplex PCR, lists solely in-frame clones and lacks some. Clonal size and the V and J genes are those of that table, whereas D and trimming came from the DNA. The top ten clones hold more than 10% of a sample with under 130,000 clones, roughly 82% of them seen once. The data were taken from a study of blood T cell repertoires in COVID-19. Study in general: The United States, Italy and Spain were the sources of the acute and convalescent COVID-19 samples. Nucleic acid was either cDNA or gDNA, and it came from T cells, B-cell-depleted T cells, or PBMCs.

Sequencing used peripheral blood. The receptor was isolated from a human donor in a cohort sampled during active COVID-19. This chain connects TRBV19 to TRBJ2-1, with 8 bases lining up with TRBD2. CDR3 bases: TGTGCCAGTAGTTCCCGAAGGGCGGGGGGATGGTACAATGAGCAGTTCTTC. Translating gives CASSSRRAGGWYNEQFF.